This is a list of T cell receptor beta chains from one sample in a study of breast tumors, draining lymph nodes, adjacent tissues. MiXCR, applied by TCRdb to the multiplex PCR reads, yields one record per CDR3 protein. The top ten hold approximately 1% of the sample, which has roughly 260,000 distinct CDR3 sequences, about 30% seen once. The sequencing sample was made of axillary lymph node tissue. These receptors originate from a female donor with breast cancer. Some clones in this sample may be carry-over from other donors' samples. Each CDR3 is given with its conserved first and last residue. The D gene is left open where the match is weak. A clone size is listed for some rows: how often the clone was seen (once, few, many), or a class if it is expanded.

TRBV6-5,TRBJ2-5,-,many,CASSYSTISGDQETQYF,TGTGCCAGCAGTTACTCGACCATTTCTGGGGACCAAGAGACCCAGTACTTC
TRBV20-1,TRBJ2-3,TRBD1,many,CSARDRAKGQPSPDTQYF,TGCAGTGCTAGAGATAGGGCCAAGGGACAGCCCTCCCCAGATACGCAGTATTTT
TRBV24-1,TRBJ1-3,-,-,CATRGNGNTIYF,TGTGCCACCAGGGGAAATGGAAACACCATATATTTT
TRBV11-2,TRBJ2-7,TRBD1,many,CASSLEGQGLYEQYF,TGTGCCAGCAGCTTAGAGGGACAGGGGCTCTACGAGCAGTACTTC
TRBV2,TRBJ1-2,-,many,CASSVGRVTMDGYTF,TGTGCCAGCAGTGTGGGCAGGGTAACGATGGATGGCTACACCTTC
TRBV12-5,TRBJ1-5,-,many,CASGLGGVQPQHF,TGTGCTAGTGGTTTGGGGGGGGTCCAGCCCCAGCATTTT
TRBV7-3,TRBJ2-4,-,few,CASSFEEGPKYF,TGTGCCAGCAGCTTTGAGGAGGGACCCAAGTACTTC
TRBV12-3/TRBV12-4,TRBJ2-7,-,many,CASSFNRDNEQYF,TGTGCCAGCAGTTTTAACAGGGATAACGAGCAGTACTTC
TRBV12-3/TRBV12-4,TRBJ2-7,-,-,CACSPGYEQYF,TGTGCCTGCAGCCCCGGGTACGAGCAGTACTTC
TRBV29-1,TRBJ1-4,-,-,CSVPGWGNEKLFF,TGCAGTGTCCCGGGATGGGGGAATGAAAAACTGTTTTTT
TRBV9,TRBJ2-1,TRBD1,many,CASSPSGTGSYNEQFF,TGTGCCAGCAGCCCATCCGGGACAGGGTCATACAATGAGCAGTTCTTC